The sequence of this TCR beta chain was determined in a study of cytomegalovirus exposure and HLA in healthy donors. Study-level results: The records held CMV serostatus as the only immune exposure information. Some V segments, TRBV6-2 and TRBV6-3 among them, were indistinguishable and were therefore excluded. A later analysis found most CMV-associated TCR beta chains apparently HLA-restricted.

In the case of this clone: Its antigen is still unknown.

Per germline, CDR1 LNHDA and CDR2 SQIVND (reference sequence). V was clipped by 6 bases and J by 2 bases; unmatched bases: 7. The CDR3 covers 15 residues. 60 Vbeta and 13 Jbeta primers were used in PCR. Only in-frame clones appear in the TCRdb table, and some are missing; sequencing was by immunoSEQ multiplex PCR. Of 110,000 or so clones listed, around 74% are singletons. This receptor was obtained from a man aged 35 to 55 in good health and CMV-seronegative. J is TRBJ1-1 and V is TRBV19; 9 positions match TRBD1. Sample: PBMCs. Written as DNA, the CDR3 is TGTGCCAGTAGCCCGACAGGGGGACTTAACACTGAAGCTTTCTTT. Translated: CASSPTGGLNTEAFF.